The entry below gives a single TCR beta chain sequence along with its context. The method was immunoSEQ multiplex PCR; TCRdb's version includes in-frame clones alone and lacks a portion of them. The sample yields under 200,000 clones, just over 90% seen once. The source of the sample is a study of blood T cell repertoires in COVID-19. Study background: T cells, B-cell-depleted T cells, or PBMCs provided the cDNA or gDNA that served as material.

The sample was peripheral blood. This receptor was identified in a man between 18 and 35 years old with COVID-19, enrolled during active disease.

CDR3 sequence (DNA): TGTGCCAGCAGCTCACCGGGACTAGCGGGAGACGAGCAGTACTTC. Amino acid sequence: CASSSPGLAGDEQYF. V is TRBV7-9 and J is TRBJ2-7; TRBD2 aligns across 14 bases. CDR3 size: 15 residues. The germline V gene encodes CDR1 SEHNR and CDR2 FQNEAQ (reference sequence). V lost 4 bases to trimming and J lost 5 bases; unmatched junction nucleotides: 4.